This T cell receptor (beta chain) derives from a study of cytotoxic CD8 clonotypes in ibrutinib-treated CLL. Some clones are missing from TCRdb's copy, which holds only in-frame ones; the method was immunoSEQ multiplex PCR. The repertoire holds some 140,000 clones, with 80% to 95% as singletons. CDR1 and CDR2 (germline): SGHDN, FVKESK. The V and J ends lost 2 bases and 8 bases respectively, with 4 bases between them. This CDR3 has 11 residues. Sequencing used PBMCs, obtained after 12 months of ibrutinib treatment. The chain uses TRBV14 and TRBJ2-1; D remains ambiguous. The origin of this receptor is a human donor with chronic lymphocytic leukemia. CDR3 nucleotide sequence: TGTGCCAGCAGCCAACTCTATGAGCAGTTCTTC. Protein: CASSQLYEQFF.